The rows below give T cell receptor beta chains drawn from one sample of a study of OX40 agonist ivuxolimab in advanced cancers. The table came from immunoSEQ multiplex PCR; TCRdb's copy has only in-frame clones and leaves some out. The sample lists 35,000 to 45,000 clones, more than 80% occurring once. Sequences were derived from CD4+ or CD8+ T cells sorted from blood, sampled in a trial of the OX40 agonist ivuxolimab. The receptors here all came from an adult with an advanced solid tumor such as melanoma, head and neck, liver or kidney cancer. Both conserved end residues are part of each CDR3. A D gene is named only where the DNA matches it firmly. Rows may omit the clone size; those that give it use once, few, many or a size class.

clone_size j_call v_call d_call cdr3_aa cdr3_nt
. TRBJ1-5 TRBV19 . CASSIEDSSNQPQHF TGTGCCAGTAGTATAGAGGACAGCAGCAATCAGCCCCAGCATTTT
. TRBJ2-7 TRBV5-5 . CASSWEMGPYEQYF TGTGCCAGCAGCTGGGAAATGGGCCCCTACGAGCAGTACTTC
. TRBJ1-2 TRBV2 TRBD1 CASSTRDRGYSNYGYTF TGTGCCAGCAGTACCCGGGACAGGGGGTATTCTAACTATGGCTACACCTTC
. TRBJ2-7 TRBV4-2 . CASSRPGAFSYEQYF TGTGCCAGCAGCCGTCCGGGTGCCTTTTCCTACGAGCAGTACTTC
. TRBJ2-1 TRBV4-3 TRBD2 CASSQTGGSYNEQFF TGCGCCAGCAGCCAAACCGGGGGGTCATACAATGAGCAGTTCTTC
. TRBJ1-3 TRBV7-2 . CASSLNSGNTIYF TGTGCCAGCAGCTTAAATTCTGGAAACACCATATATTTT
. TRBJ1-3 TRBV9 . CASSAQLSGNTIYF TGTGCCAGCAGCGCCCAGCTCTCTGGAAACACCATATATTTT
once TRBJ2-7 TRBV18 TRBD1 CASSPGTGGTYEQYF TGTGCCAGCTCACCAGGGACAGGGGGCACCTACGAGCAGTACTTC
. TRBJ2-3 TRBV7-3 . CASSQTSSTDTQYF TGTGCCAGCAGCCAAACTTCTAGCACAGATACGCAGTATTTT
. TRBJ2-7 TRBV7-2 . CASSLAAGSDEQYF TGTGCCAGCAGCTTAGCGGCAGGGTCCGACGAGCAGTACTTC
. TRBJ1-5 TRBV28 TRBD1 CATDRAPNQPQHF TGTGCCACCGACAGGGCCCCGAATCAGCCCCAGCATTTT
. TRBJ2-3 TRBV28 TRBD2 CASSFQSGSYTDTQYF TGTGCCAGCAGTTTCCAAAGCGGGAGCTACACAGATACGCAGTATTTT
once TRBJ2-1 TRBV11-3 . CASSPGLGTANEQFF TGTGCCAGCAGTCCTGGGCTAGGGACGGCCAATGAGCAGTTCTTC
. TRBJ1-6 TRBV5-8 . CASSLAGYNSPLHF TGTGCCAGCAGCTTGGCGGGGTACAATTCACCCCTCCACTTT
. TRBJ2-7 TRBV4-1 . CASSQDPRSYEQYF TGCGCCAGCAGCCAAGATCCCAGGTCGTACGAGCAGTACTTC
. TRBJ2-7 TRBV20-1 . CSARRGGEQYF TGCAGTGCTAGACGAGGGGGCGAGCAGTACTTC
once TRBJ2-1 TRBV30 . CASSGTYNEQFF TGTGCCTCCAGCGGTACCTACAATGAGCAGTTCTTC
. TRBJ1-2 TRBV27 . CASRSQLGGPRDGYTF TGTGCCAGCAGGTCGCAGCTAGGGGGGCCCCGAGACGGCTACACCTTC
. TRBJ2-7 TRBV7-2 . CASSRQGREAAEQYF TGTGCCAGCAGCCGGCAGGGAAGGGAAGCGGCCGAGCAGTACTTC
. TRBJ2-7 TRBV6-1 . CASSEAGSQGYEQYF TGTGCCAGCAGTGAAGCTGGTTCCCAAGGGTACGAGCAGTACTTC
. TRBJ2-2 TRBV7-3 . CASSPNTGELFF TGTGCCAGCAGCCCAAACACCGGGGAGCTGTTTTTT
. TRBJ2-1 TRBV7-7 . CASSPSRDGEQFF TGTGCTAGCAGCCCATCTAGGGACGGGGAGCAGTTCTTC
. TRBJ1-5 TRBV30 TRBD1 CAWRAPGTGMNQPQHF TGTGCCTGGAGAGCTCCCGGGACAGGGATGAATCAGCCCCAGCATTTT
. TRBJ1-5 TRBV10-3 TRBD1 CAISGTGNSNQPQHF TGTGCCATCAGTGGGACAGGGAATAGCAATCAGCCCCAGCATTTT
. TRBJ1-5 TRBV4-2 . CASSQDQGGNQPQHF TGTGCCAGCAGCCAAGATCAAGGGGGAAATCAGCCCCAGCATTTT
once TRBJ2-7 TRBV18 TRBD1 CASSPGTGYSYEQYF TGTGCCAGCTCGCCCGGGACAGGGTATTCCTACGAGCAGTACTTC
. TRBJ2-7 TRBV4-2 . CASSQGGTYEQYF TGTGCCAGCAGCCAAGGGGGAACCTACGAGCAGTACTTC
. TRBJ1-5 TRBV6-5 . CASSLGQSNQPQHF TGTGCCAGCAGCCTTGGACAAAGCAATCAGCCCCAGCATTTT
. TRBJ2-2 TRBV6-6 . CASRAGQNTGELFF TGTGCCAGCAGAGCGGGACAAAACACCGGGGAGCTGTTTTTT
. TRBJ2-3 TRBV5-4 TRBD2 CASSLKIASGARVADTQYF TGTGCCAGCAGCTTGAAGATCGCTAGCGGGGCGAGAGTCGCAGATACGCAGTATTTT
once TRBJ2-2 TRBV15 TRBD2 CATSRVGTSGSPGELFF TGTGCCACCAGCAGAGTAGGGACTAGCGGGAGCCCCGGGGAGCTGTTTTTT
. TRBJ1-2 TRBV7-2 TRBD1 CASSLTGQAIYGYTF TGTGCCAGCAGCTTAACGGGACAGGCAATCTATGGCTACACCTTC
. TRBJ2-7 TRBV7-9 . CASSPQSYEQYF TGTGCCAGCAGCCCACAGTCCTACGAGCAGTACTTC
. TRBJ2-1 TRBV7-9 TRBD1 CASSAPGTVYNEQFF TGTGCCAGCAGCGCACCCGGGACAGTATACAATGAGCAGTTCTTC
. TRBJ2-5 TRBV30 TRBD2 CAWTNWGGDQYF TGTGCCTGGACCAATTGGGGGGGGGACCAGTACTTC
. TRBJ2-3 TRBV6-5 . CASSYSYTDTQYF TGTGCCAGCAGTTACTCTTACACAGATACGCAGTATTTT
. TRBJ2-3 TRBV30 . CAWSVQGLDTQYF TGTGCCTGGAGTGTACAGGGTTTGGATACGCAGTATTTT
. TRBJ2-7 TRBV6-1 TRBD1 CASSIRTGSSYEQYF TGTGCCAGCAGTATTCGGACAGGGAGCTCCTACGAGCAGTACTTC
. TRBJ2-5 TRBV10-3 . CAISESLGQETQYF TGTGCCATCAGTGAGTCTTTAGGGCAAGAGACCCAGTACTTC
. TRBJ1-4 TRBV28 . CASSPGGGNLNEKLFF TGTGCCAGCAGTCCCGGGGGGGGTAACCTTAATGAAAAACTGTTTTTT
. TRBJ2-3 TRBV7-9 TRBD2 CASSLGASGTDTQYF TGTGCCAGCAGCTTAGGGGCTAGCGGGACAGATACGCAGTATTTT
. TRBJ1-5 TRBV6-1 . CASGRRRNQPQHF TGTGCCAGCGGGAGACGGCGCAATCAGCCCCAGCATTTT
. TRBJ1-5 TRBV28 . CASSSRFIGNQPQHF TGTGCCAGCAGTTCCCGCTTCATTGGGAATCAGCCCCAGCATTTT
. TRBJ2-5 TRBV5-1 . CASSLAGGDETQYF TGCGCCAGCAGCTTGGCTGGGGGCGACGAGACCCAGTACTTC
. TRBJ2-1 TRBV5-1 . CASSLDPGVQYEQFF TGCGCCAGCAGCTTGGATCCGGGAGTTCAATATGAGCAGTTCTTC
. TRBJ2-3 TRBV5-1 TRBD2 CASSKLAGGPSTDTQYF TGCGCCAGCAGCAAGCTAGCGGGAGGGCCGTCGACAGATACGCAGTATTTT
. TRBJ2-7 TRBV9 TRBD2 CASSVAPAGGSEQYF TGTGCCAGCAGCGTAGCTCCAGCGGGAGGGTCCGAGCAGTACTTC
. TRBJ2-5 TRBV9 TRBD1 CASSVGYGTGQETQYF TGTGCCAGCAGCGTAGGTTATGGGACAGGGCAAGAGACCCAGTACTTC
. TRBJ1-2 TRBV4-1 TRBD1 CASSQTGGFNYGYTF TGCGCCAGCAGCCAAACAGGGGGCTTTAACTATGGCTACACCTTC